This T cell receptor (beta chain) was recorded in a study of cytomegalovirus exposure and HLA in healthy donors. Study results and limitations: CMV serostatus stood as the only immune exposure information on hand. The majority of CMV-associated TCR beta chains were reported as apparently HLA-restricted in a later analysis. Further analysis, carried out later, found HLA-associated TCR beta chains more clonally expanded than equally common other chains. Under 20,000 TCR beta sequences were associated with HLA alleles at 0.05 false discovery rate in a later analysis.

It was with 60 Vbeta and 13 Jbeta primers that the PCR ran. TCRdb keeps only in-frame clones here, not all; method: immunoSEQ multiplex PCR. The sample contains about 150,000 clones, 70% to 80% of which appear only once. This clone came up a few times. The target antigen is unknown. V lost 0 bases, J lost 1 base, and 10 bases lay in between. This CDR3 has 15 residues. Germline CDR1 and CDR2: SGDLS and YYNGEE. This TCR came from a man aged 45-60 years in good health and CMV-seropositive. Sequencing was carried out using PBMCs. The genes are TRBV9 and TRBJ2-5, with a weak D call TRBD2 (6 bases). The CDR3 loop is CASSVGSSGQETQYF. The CDR3 DNA is TGTGCCAGCAGCGTAGGTAGTAGCGGCCAAGAGACCCAGTACTTC.